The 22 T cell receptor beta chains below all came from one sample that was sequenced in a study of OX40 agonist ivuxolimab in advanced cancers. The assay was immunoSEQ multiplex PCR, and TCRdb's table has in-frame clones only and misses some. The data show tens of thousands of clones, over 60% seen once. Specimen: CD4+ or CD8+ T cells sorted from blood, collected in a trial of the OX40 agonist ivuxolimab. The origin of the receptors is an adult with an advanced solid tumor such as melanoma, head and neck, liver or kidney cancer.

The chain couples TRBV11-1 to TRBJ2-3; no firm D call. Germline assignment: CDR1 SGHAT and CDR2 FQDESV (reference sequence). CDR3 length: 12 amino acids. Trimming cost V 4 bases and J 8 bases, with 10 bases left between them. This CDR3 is CASSSSLRTQYF. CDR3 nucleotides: TGTGCCAGCAGCTCAAGCCTTCGTACGCAGTATTTT.

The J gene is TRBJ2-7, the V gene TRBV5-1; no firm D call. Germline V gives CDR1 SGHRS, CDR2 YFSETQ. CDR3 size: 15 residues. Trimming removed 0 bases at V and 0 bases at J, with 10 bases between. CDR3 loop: CASSLVSRNSYEQYF. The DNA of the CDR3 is TGCGCCAGCAGCTTGGTCTCGCGGAACTCCTACGAGCAGTACTTC.

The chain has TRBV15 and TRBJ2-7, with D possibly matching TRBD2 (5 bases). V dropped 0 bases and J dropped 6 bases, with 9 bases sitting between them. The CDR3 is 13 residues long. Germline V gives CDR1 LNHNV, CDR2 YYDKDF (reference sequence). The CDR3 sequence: CATSRDRGREQYF. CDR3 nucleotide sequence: TGTGCCACCAGCAGAGATAGAGGGCGCGAGCAGTACTTC.

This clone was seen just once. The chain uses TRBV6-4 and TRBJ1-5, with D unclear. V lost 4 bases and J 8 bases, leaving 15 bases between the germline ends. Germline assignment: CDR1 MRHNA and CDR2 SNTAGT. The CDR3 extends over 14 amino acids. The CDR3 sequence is CASSVNSASKPQHF. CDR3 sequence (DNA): TGTGCCAGCAGTGTAAATTCGGCGTCGAAGCCCCAGCATTTT.

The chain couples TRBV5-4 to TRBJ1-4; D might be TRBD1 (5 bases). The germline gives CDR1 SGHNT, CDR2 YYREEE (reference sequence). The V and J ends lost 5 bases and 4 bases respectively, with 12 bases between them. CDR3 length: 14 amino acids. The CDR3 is CASSPGGFNEKLFF. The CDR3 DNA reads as TGTGCCAGCAGTCCGGGGGGTTTTAATGAAAAACTGTTTTTT.

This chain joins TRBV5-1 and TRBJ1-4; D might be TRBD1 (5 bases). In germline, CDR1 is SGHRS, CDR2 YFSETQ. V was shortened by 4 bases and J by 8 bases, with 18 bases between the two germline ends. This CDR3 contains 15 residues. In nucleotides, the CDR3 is TGCGCCAGCAGCCTAACCGGGACGGTCGGAGAAAAACTGTTTTTT. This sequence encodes CASSLTGTVGEKLFF.

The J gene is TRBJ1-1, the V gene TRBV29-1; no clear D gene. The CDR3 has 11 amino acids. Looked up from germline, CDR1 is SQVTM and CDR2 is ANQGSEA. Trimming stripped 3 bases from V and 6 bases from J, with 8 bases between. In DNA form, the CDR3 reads TGCAGCGTTGACTTCCGCTCTGAAGCTTTCTTT. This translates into CSVDFRSEAFF.

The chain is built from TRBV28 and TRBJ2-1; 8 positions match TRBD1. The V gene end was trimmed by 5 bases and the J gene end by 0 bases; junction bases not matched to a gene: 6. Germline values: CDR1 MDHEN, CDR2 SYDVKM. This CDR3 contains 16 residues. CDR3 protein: CASSPNGQGSYNEQFF. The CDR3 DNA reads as TGTGCCAGCAGTCCAAACGGACAGGGCTCCTACAATGAGCAGTTCTTC.

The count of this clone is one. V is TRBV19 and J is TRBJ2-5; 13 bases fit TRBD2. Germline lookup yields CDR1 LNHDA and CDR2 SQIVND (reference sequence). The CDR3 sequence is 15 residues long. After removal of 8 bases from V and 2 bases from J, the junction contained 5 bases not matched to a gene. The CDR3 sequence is CASQKGLAGQETQYF. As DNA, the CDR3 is TGTGCCAGTCAGAAGGGACTAGCGGGGCAAGAGACCCAGTACTTC. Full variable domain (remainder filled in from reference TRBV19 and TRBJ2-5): DGGITQSPKYLFRKEGQNVTLSCEQNLNHDAMYWYRQDPGQGLRLIYYSQIVNDFQKGDIAEGYSVSREKKESFPLTVTSAQKNPTAFYLCASQKGLAGQETQYFGPGTRLLVL.

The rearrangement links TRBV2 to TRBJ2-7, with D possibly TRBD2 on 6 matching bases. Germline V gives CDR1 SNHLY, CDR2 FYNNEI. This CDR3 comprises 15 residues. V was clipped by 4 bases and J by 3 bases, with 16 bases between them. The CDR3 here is CASSVLGGRDYEQYF. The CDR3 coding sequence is TGTGCCAGCAGTGTGTTGGGGGGTAGGGACTACGAGCAGTACTTC.

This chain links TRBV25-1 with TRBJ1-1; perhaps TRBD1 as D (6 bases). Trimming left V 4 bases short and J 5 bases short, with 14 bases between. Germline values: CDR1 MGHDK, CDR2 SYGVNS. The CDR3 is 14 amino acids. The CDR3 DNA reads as TGTGCCAGCAGTGTTAGGGGGAGGGGAACTGAAGCTTTCTTT. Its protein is CASSVRGRGTEAFF.

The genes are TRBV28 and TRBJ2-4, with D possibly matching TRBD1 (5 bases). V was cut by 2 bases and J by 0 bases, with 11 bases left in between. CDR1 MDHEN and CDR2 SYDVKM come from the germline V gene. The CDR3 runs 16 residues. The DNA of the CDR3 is TGTGCCAGCAGTTTACTCCCAGGGTCAGCCAAAAACATTCAGTACTTC. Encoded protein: CASSLLPGSAKNIQYF.

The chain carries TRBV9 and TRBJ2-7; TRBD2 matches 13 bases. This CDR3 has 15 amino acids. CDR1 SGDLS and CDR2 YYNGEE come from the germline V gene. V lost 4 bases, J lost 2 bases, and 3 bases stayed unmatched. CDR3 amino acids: CASSLLAGGTYEQYF. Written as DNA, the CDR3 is TGTGCCAGCAGCCTACTAGCGGGGGGGACCTACGAGCAGTACTTC.

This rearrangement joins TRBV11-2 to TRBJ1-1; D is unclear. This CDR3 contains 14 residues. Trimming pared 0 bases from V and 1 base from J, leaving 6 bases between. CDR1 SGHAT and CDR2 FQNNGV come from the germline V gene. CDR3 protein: CASSLDIPNTEAFF. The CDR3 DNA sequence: TGTGCCAGCAGCTTAGATATCCCGAACACTGAAGCTTTCTTT.

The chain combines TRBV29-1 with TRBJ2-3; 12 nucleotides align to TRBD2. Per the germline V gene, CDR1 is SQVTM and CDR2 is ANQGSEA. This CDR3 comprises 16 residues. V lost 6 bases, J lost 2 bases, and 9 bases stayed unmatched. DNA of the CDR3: TGCAGCGTCAAATTGTGGACTAGCGGGGCCACAGATACGCAGTATTTT. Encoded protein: CSVKLWTSGATDTQYF.

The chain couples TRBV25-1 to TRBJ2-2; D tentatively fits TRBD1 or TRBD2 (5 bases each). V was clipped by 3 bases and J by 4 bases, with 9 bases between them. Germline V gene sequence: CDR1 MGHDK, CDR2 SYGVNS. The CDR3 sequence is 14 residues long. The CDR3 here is CASSDRGLTGELFF. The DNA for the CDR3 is TGTGCCAGCAGTGACCGGGGCCTCACCGGGGAGCTGTTTTTT.

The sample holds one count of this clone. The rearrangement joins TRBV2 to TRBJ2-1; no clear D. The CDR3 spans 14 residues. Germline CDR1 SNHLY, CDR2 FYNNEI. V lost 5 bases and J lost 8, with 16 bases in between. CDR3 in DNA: TGTGCCAGCAGTCCCCCCGGGCCGAGCTATGAGCAGTTCTTC. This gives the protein CASSPPGPSYEQFF.

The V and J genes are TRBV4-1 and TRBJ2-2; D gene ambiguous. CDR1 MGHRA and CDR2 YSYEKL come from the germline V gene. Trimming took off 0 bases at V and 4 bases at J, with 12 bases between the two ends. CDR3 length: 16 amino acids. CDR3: CASSQEFGLPTGELFF. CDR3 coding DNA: TGCGCCAGCAGCCAAGAATTCGGCCTTCCCACCGGGGAGCTGTTTTTT.

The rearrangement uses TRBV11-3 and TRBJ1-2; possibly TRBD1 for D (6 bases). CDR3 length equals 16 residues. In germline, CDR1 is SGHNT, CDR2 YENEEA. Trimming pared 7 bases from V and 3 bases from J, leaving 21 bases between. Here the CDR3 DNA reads TGTGCCAGCACCCTACTCGAGGAGGGGGTATACTATGGCTACACCTTC. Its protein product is CASTLLEEGVYYGYTF. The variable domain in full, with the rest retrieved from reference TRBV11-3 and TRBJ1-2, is EAGVVQSPRYKIIEKKQPVAFWCNPISGHNTLYWYLQNLGQGPELLIRYENEEAVDDSQLPKDRFSAERLKGVDSTLKIQPAELGDSAVYLCASTLLEEGVYYGYTFGSGTRLTVV.

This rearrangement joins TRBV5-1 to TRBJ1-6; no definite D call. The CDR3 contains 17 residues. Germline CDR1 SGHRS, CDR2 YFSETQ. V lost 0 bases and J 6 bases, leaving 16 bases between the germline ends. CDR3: CASSLEVSAVSNSPLHF. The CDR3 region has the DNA TGCGCCAGCAGCTTGGAAGTCTCCGCCGTCAGTAATTCACCCCTCCACTTT.

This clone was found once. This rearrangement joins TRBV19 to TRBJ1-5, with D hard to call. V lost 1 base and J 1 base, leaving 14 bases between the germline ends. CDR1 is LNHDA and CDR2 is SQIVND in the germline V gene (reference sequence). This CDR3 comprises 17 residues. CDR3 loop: CASSIGVLGGSNQPQHF. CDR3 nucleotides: TGTGCCAGTAGTATAGGTGTTTTAGGAGGGAGCAATCAGCCCCAGCATTTT.

CDR3 in DNA: TGTGCCAGCAGCCTTGACAGGGGGCCGAACACCGGGGAGCTGTTTTTT. Translation: CASSLDRGPNTGELFF. V gene TRBV5-6 combines with J gene TRBJ2-2; 10 nucleotides agree with TRBD1. Germline V gene lookup returns CDR1 SGHDT and CDR2 YYEEEE. This CDR3 contains 16 residues. Trimming removed 4 bases from V and 0 bases from J; junction bases left unmatched: 3.